This T cell receptor beta chain stems from a study of T cell repertoires in cytomegalovirus infection. The wider study: From public TCR beta signatures came an indication of both CMV infection and matching HLA type.

TCRdb re-analysed the reads in MiXCR, keeping a single row per CDR3 protein. In the table there are around 280,000 distinct CDR3 sequences, about an eighth of which are singletons. General study findings and limits: In two of eight donors, the top clonotype was HLA-C-restricted CMV-specific.

The CDR3 consists of 14 residues. V lost 3 bases, J lost 10 bases, and 6 bases stayed unmatched. Germline-derived CDR1 and CDR2 are MDHEN and SYDVKM. This clonotype showed up many times. Its antigen is currently unknown. Material: PBMCs. The chain carries TRBV28 and TRBJ2-1, with 10 bases identical to TRBD1. The receptor was derived from a human donor in good health (CMV status not recorded). Some clones in this sample may be carry-over from other donors' samples. CDR3 in DNA: TGTGCCAGCAGTTTGGTGGGACAGGGGAAAGAGCAGTTCTTC. Translated, it gives CASSLVGQGKEQFF.